One sample yielded the 22 T cell receptor beta chains listed below, sequenced in a study of CD8 T cells in Susac syndrome. With random hexamers, 0.5 to 1 ug RNA was reverse transcribed. Each CDR3 protein is one row after TCRdb ran MiXCR on the immunoSEQ multiplex PCR reads. Of some 180,000 distinct CDR3 sequences listed, 91% are singletons. The sample taken for sequencing was CD4+ T cells from PBMCs. These receptors were taken from a human donor with Susac syndrome.

V and J are TRBV5-5 and TRBJ2-5; D remains ambiguous. CDR3 size: 13 residues. The germline V gene encodes CDR1 SGHKS and CDR2 YYEKEE (reference sequence). Trimming shortened V by 1 base and J by 1 base, and 5 bases separated the two germline ends. The DNA for the CDR3 is TGTGCCAGCAGCTTGTACAGCCAAGAGACCCAGTACTTC. It yields the protein CASSLYSQETQYF.

This chain uses TRBV7-9 with TRBJ2-1; 12 bases fit TRBD1. This CDR3 contains 15 residues. V was clipped by 8 bases and J by 6 bases; unmatched bases: 8. Germline assignment: CDR1 SEHNR and CDR2 FQNEAQ (reference sequence). CDR3 residues: CASSPGQGAVNEQFF. The DNA for the CDR3 is TGTGCCAGCTCTCCGGGACAGGGGGCTGTCAATGAGCAGTTCTTC.

The V and J genes are TRBV29-1 and TRBJ2-7, with D perhaps TRBD1 (5 bases). The CDR3 spans 13 residues. Trimming left V 5 bases short and J 2 bases short, with 13 bases between. The germline CDR1 and CDR2 sequences are SQVTM and ANQGSEA. Here the CDR3 reads CSVPSTAPYEQYF. For the CDR3, the DNA is TGCAGCGTTCCTTCGACAGCCCCCTACGAGCAGTACTTC.

This chain links TRBV24-1 with TRBJ2-6, with D unresolved. Germline V gene data show CDR1 as KGHDR and CDR2 as SFDVKD. The CDR3 is 15 amino acids. The germline V and J ends were trimmed by 3 bases and 0 bases, with 5 bases remaining between them. This chain's CDR3 is CATSDPVSGANVLTF. The CDR3, as DNA: TGTGCCACCAGTGATCCTGTCTCTGGGGCCAACGTCCTGACTTTC.

This clonotype was observed a single time. CDR3: CASSPSLAGVRETQYF. The CDR3 DNA reads TGTGCCAGCTCACCTTCACTAGCGGGGGTTCGGGAGACCCAGTACTTC. V usage is TRBV18 and J usage is TRBJ2-5; 11 bases map to TRBD2. The CDR3 length is 16 residues. The germline gives CDR1 KGHSH, CDR2 LQKENI. The V gene end was trimmed by 3 bases and the J gene end by 5 bases; junction bases not matched to a gene: 8.

The gene calls are TRBV5-8 and TRBJ1-5; D is possibly TRBD1 (6 bases). The CDR3 loop spans 14 amino acids. V lost 3 bases and J 2 bases, leaving 9 bases between the germline ends. Per the germline V gene, CDR1 is SGHTS and CDR2 is YDEGEE. The CDR3 DNA reads as TGTGCCAGCAGCTCTGCAGGGGGCAATCAGCCCCAGCATTTT. This translates into CASSSAGGNQPQHF.

This clonotype was seen a few times. The chain uses TRBV6-6 and TRBJ2-3; TRBD2 is a possible D gene (6 bases). The CDR3 contains 15 residues. V dropped 6 bases and J dropped 0 bases, with 13 bases sitting between them. CDR1 is MNHNY, CDR2 SVGAGI, per germline (reference sequence). Here the CDR3 DNA reads TGTGCCAGCAGCCTTAGCGGACTTAGCACAGATACGCAGTATTTT. Amino acids: CASSLSGLSTDTQYF.

The rearrangement links TRBV7-9 to TRBJ2-1; 10 nucleotides align to TRBD2. CDR3 size: 15 residues. The V and J ends lost 11 bases and 1 base, in that order; junction bases with no gene match: 8. From germline, CDR1 is SEHNR and CDR2 FQNEAQ (reference sequence). This chain's CDR3 is CAGEQREGSYNEQFF. DNA for the CDR3: TGTGCCGGGGAACAGCGGGAGGGTTCCTACAATGAGCAGTTCTTC. Complete variable domain (other parts from reference TRBV7-9 and TRBJ2-1): DTGVSQNPRHKITKRGQNVTFRCDPISEHNRLYWYRQTLGQGPEFLTYFQNEAQLEKSRLLSDRFSAERPKGSFSTLEIQRTEQGDSAMYLCAGEQREGSYNEQFFGPGTRLTVL.

The rearrangement joins TRBV29-1 to TRBJ2-1; D is ambiguous. The CDR3 has 14 amino acids. Germline CDR1 SQVTM, CDR2 ANQGSEA. Trimming took 4 bases from V and 5 from J, leaving 15 bases between them. The CDR3 protein is CSVVQGPWHNEQFF. The CDR3 region has the DNA TGCAGCGTTGTTCAAGGCCCCTGGCACAATGAGCAGTTCTTC.

This chain uses TRBV2 with TRBJ1-4; D not resolved. The CDR3 runs to 12 residues. The germline gives CDR1 SNHLY, CDR2 FYNNEI. V shed 6 bases and J shed 8 bases, with 10 bases lying between them. CDR3 residues: CASRPIGEKLFF. Here the CDR3 DNA reads TGTGCCAGCAGGCCTATCGGGGAAAAACTGTTTTTT.

The V and J genes are TRBV4-1 and TRBJ2-1, with 7 nucleotides matching TRBD1. The CDR3 contains 17 residues. Germline-derived CDR1 and CDR2 are MGHRA and YSYEKL. After removal of 4 bases from V and 0 bases from J, the junction contained 9 bases not matched to a gene. The CDR3 nucleotides read TGCGCCAGCAGCCTCGGCCTCCGGGACAGCTCCTACAATGAGCAGTTCTTC. As protein: CASSLGLRDSSYNEQFF.

The rearrangement joins TRBV6-2 or TRBV6-3 to TRBJ2-3, with D perhaps TRBD1 or TRBD2 (5 bases each). The CDR3 is 19 amino acids. The V gene lost 0 bases and the J gene lost 5 bases, with 24 bases spanning the gap. Germline V gene data show CDR1 as MNHEY and CDR2 as SVGEGT. The CDR3 spells CASSYSTEMAGRVGDTQYF. Here the CDR3 DNA reads TGTGCCAGCAGTTACTCGACGGAAATGGCAGGGAGAGTCGGAGATACGCAGTATTTT.

V is TRBV7-9 and J is TRBJ2-5, with D perhaps TRBD1 or TRBD2 (5 bases each). The V gene's germline CDR1 is SEHNR and CDR2 FQNEAQ (reference sequence). This CDR3 contains 12 residues. V was shortened by 5 bases and J by 5 bases, with 9 bases between the two germline ends. CDR3 sequence reads: CASSTEGETQYF. The CDR3 DNA reads TGTGCCAGCAGCACCGAGGGGGAGACCCAGTACTTC.

The chain has TRBV29-1 and TRBJ2-5, with D uncertain. Trimming stripped 8 bases from V and 5 bases from J, with 18 bases between. The CDR3 contains 13 residues. Germline V gives CDR1 SQVTM, CDR2 ANQGSEA. The CDR3 DNA follows: TGCAGCCCCCCGGCCCGCCCAAGGGAGACCCAGTACTTC. This sequence encodes CSPPARPRETQYF.

The V and J genes are TRBV10-3 and TRBJ2-1; 11 bases match TRBD2. V gave up 10 bases and J gave up 4 bases; unmatched junction bases: 9. This CDR3 is 15 amino acids long. CDR1 and CDR2 (germline): ENHRY, SYGVKD. For the CDR3, the DNA is TGTGCCAGTAGCGGGGGGGCCAACCCGTACAATGAGCAGTTCTTC. Translated: CASSGGANPYNEQFF.

The CDR3 DNA sequence: TGCAGTGCTAGGGCAGGTACAGATACGCAGTATTTT. The encoded protein is CSARAGTDTQYF. This chain joins TRBV20-1 and TRBJ2-3; D is undetermined. The V gene's germline CDR1 is DFQATT and CDR2 SNEGSKA (reference sequence). This CDR3 region has 12 residues. The ends were cut back, 3 bases at V and 3 bases at J, with 7 bases in the middle.

This clonotype has only one observation. The chain has TRBV28 and TRBJ2-3; possibly TRBD2 for D (6 bases). The CDR3 totals 18 residues. Germline loops: CDR1 MDHEN, CDR2 SYDVKM. The ends were cut back, 1 base at V and 1 base at J, with 18 bases in the middle. The CDR3: CASSLFQMGGIGTDTQYF. CDR3 DNA sequence: TGTGCCAGCAGTTTATTTCAAATGGGGGGAATTGGCACAGATACGCAGTATTTT.

This chain connects TRBV30 to TRBJ2-7; D is uncertain. CDR1 GTSNPN and CDR2 SVGIG come from the germline V gene (reference sequence). Trimming pared 3 bases from V and 0 bases from J, leaving 12 bases between. This CDR3 spans 14 amino acids. The CDR3: CAWRPRVSSYEQYF. The CDR3 DNA is TGTGCCTGGAGACCAAGGGTGAGCTCCTACGAGCAGTACTTC.

This chain connects TRBV27 to TRBJ2-5; a weak D match, TRBD2 (5 bases). Trimming left V 6 bases short and J 1 base short, with 12 bases between. CDR3 length equals 14 residues. Germline loops: CDR1 MNHEY, CDR2 SMNVEV (reference sequence). CDR3 sequence reads: CASSFTRFQETQYF. The CDR3 DNA reads as TGTGCCAGCAGCTTTACTAGGTTCCAAGAGACCCAGTACTTC.

The V and J genes are TRBV10-1 and TRBJ2-2; TRBD1 might be the D (6 bases). The CDR3 is 14 residues long. The V end lost 4 bases, the J end lost 5 bases, and 11 bases lay between the germline ends. The germline gives CDR1 WNHNN, CDR2 SYGVQD (reference sequence). CDR3 nucleotide sequence: TGCGCCAGCAGTGGGCAGGGGAAAACCGGGGAGCTGTTTTTT. Its translation is CASSGQGKTGELFF.

The chain combines TRBV7-8 with TRBJ2-1; D gene ambiguous. The CDR3 totals 15 residues. The V end was cut by 5 bases, the J end by 8 bases, with 19 bases between. Germline V gene sequence: CDR1 SGHVS, CDR2 FQNEAQ. CDR3 in amino acids: CASSPRRATLHEQFF. Here the CDR3 DNA reads TGTGCCAGCAGCCCCCGACGGGCCACGCTTCATGAGCAGTTCTTC.

This clonotype was seen only once. The J gene is TRBJ2-5, the V gene TRBV11-2, with 7 bases fitting TRBD1. Germline V CDR1 and CDR2: SGHAT, FQNNGV. The CDR3 loop spans 14 amino acids. Trimming removed 6 bases from V and 1 base from J; junction bases left unmatched: 5. CDR3 in amino acids: CASRTTGSQETQYF. In DNA, the CDR3 is TGTGCCAGCAGGACGACAGGGTCCCAAGAGACCCAGTACTTC.